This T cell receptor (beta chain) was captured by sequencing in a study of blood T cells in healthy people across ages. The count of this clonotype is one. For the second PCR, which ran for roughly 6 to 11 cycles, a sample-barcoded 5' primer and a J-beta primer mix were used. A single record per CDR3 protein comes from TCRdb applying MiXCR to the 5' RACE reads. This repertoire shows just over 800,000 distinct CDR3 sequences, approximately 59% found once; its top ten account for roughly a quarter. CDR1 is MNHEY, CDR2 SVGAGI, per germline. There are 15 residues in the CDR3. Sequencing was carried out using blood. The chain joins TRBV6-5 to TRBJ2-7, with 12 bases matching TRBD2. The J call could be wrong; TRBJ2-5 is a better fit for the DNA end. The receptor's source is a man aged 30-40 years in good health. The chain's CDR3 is CASSYASGGDETQYF. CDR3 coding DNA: TGTGCCAGCAGTTACGCTAGCGGGGGGGATGAGACCCAGTACTTC.